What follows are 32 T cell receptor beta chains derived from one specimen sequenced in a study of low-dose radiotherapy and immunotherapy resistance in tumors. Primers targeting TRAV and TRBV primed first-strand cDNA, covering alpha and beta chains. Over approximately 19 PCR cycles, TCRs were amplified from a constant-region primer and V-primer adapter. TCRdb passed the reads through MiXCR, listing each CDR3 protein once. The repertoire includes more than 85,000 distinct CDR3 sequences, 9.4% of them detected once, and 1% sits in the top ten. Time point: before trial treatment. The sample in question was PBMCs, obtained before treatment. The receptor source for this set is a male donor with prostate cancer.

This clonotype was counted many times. The CDR3 protein is CAWSVPGGGNQPQHF. CDR3 sequence (DNA): TGTGCCTGGAGTGTACCAGGCGGCGGCAATCAGCCCCAGCATTTT. The J gene is TRBJ1-5, the V gene TRBV30; D not resolved. V gave up 0 bases and J gave up 2 bases, with 11 bases separating them. Germline CDR1 GTSNPN, CDR2 SVGIG (reference sequence). This CDR3 region has 15 residues. Based on the CDR3 plus reference TRBV30 and TRBJ1-5, the full variable domain is SQTIHQWPATLVQPVGSPLSLECTVEGTSNPNLYWYRQAAGRGLQLLFYSVGIGQISSEVPQNLSASRPQDRQFILSSKKLLLSDSGFYLCAWSVPGGGNQPQHFGDGTRLSIL.

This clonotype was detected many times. Here the CDR3 DNA reads TGTGCCAGTAGTCCCCACGGGGTGCCGGATGGCTACACCTTC. Translation: CASSPHGVPDGYTF. This sequence joins TRBV19 and TRBJ1-2; D not certain. With 5 bases removed from V and 6 bases from J, the gap between germline ends came to 16 bases. CDR3 length: 14 residues. Germline CDR1 LNHDA, CDR2 SQIVND (reference sequence).

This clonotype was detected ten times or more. The CDR3 spells CASSVSPGQGAGELFF. CDR3 DNA sequence: TGTGCCAGCAGCGTCTCACCGGGACAGGGGGCCGGGGAGCTGTTTTTT. V gene TRBV9 combines with J gene TRBJ2-2; 11 nucleotides agree with TRBD1. The CDR3 is made up of 16 amino acids. The junction had 6 bases not matched to a gene; V was cut back by 2 bases and J by 6 bases. The germline gives CDR1 SGDLS, CDR2 YYNGEE.

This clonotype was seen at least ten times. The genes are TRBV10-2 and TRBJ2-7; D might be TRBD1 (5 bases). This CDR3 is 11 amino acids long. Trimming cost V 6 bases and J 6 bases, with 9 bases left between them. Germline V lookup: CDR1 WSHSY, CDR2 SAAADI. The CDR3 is CASSQGTEQYF. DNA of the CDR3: TGCGCCAGCAGCCAGGGAACCGAGCAGTACTTC.

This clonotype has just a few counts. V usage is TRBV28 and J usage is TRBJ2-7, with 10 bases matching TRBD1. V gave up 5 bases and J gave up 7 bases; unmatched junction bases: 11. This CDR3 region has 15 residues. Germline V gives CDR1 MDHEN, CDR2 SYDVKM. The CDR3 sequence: CASSPDDRGRNEQYF. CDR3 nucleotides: TGTGCCAGCAGTCCGGATGACAGGGGGCGGAATGAGCAGTACTTC.

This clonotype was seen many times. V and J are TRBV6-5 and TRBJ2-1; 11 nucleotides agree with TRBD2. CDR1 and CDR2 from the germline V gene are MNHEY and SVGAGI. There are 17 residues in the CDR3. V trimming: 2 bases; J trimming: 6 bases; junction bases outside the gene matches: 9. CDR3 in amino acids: CASSYGVAGGQGNEQFF. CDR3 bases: TGTGCCAGCAGTTACGGGGTAGCGGGAGGGCAGGGCAATGAGCAGTTCTTC.

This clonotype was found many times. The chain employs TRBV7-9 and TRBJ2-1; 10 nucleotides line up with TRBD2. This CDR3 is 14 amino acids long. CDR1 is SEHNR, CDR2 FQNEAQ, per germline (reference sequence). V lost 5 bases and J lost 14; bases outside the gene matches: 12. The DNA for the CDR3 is TGTGCCAGCAGCCCCGGCTTAGGACTAGCGGCGGAGTTCTTC. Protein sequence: CASSPGLGLAAEFF.

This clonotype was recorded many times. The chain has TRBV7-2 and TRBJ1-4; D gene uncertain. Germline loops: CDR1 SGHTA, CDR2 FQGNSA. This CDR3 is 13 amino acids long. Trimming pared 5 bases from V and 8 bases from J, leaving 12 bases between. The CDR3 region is CASSARANEKLFF. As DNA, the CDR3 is TGTGCCAGCAGCGCCCGGGCGAACGAAAAACTGTTTTTT.

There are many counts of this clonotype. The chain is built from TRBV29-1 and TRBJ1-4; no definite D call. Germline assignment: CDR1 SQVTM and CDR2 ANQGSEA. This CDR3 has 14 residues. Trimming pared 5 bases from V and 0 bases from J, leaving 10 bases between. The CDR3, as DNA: TGCAGCGTTACCCGACCTCCAACTAATGAAAAACTGTTTTTT. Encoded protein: CSVTRPPTNEKLFF.

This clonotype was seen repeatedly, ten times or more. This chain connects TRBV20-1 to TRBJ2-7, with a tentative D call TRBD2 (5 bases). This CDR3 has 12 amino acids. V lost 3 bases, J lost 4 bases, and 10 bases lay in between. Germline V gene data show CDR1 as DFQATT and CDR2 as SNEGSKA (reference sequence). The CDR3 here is CSAREVDYEQYF. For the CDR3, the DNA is TGCAGTGCTAGGGAGGTTGATTACGAGCAGTACTTC.

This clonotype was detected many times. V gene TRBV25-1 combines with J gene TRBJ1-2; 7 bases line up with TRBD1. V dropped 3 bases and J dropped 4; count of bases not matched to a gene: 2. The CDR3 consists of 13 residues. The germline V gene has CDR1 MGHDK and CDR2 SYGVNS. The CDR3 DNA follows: TGTGCCAGCAGTGAGACAGGGACCTATGGCTACACCTTC. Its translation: CASSETGTYGYTF.

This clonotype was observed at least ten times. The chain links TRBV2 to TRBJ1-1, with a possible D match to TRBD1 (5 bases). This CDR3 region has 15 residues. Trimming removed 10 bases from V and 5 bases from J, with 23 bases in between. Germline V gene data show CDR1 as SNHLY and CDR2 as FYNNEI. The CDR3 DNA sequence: TGTGCCACCTCCCTCGAGGGGTCGTTGGGGACTGAAGCTTTCTTT. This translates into CATSLEGSLGTEAFF.

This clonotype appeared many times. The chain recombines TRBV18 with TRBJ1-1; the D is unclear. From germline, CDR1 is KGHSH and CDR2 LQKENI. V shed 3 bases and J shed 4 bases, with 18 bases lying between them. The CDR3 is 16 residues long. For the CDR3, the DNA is TGTGCCAGCTCACCGCGACAAATAAGTCAAGGCACTGAAGCTTTCTTT. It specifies CASSPRQISQGTEAFF.

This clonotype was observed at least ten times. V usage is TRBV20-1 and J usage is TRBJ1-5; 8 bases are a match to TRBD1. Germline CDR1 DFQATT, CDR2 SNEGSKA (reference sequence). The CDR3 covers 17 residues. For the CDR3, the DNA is TGCAGGTCGGGGGCAGGGGGCGTCGGTATAGGCAATCAGCCCCAGCATTTT. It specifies CRSGAGGVGIGNQPQHF.

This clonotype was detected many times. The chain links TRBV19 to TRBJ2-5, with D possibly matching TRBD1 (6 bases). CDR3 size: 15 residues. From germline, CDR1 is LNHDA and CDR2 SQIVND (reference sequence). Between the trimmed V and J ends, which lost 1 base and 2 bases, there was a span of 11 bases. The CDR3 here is CASSIGTGRQETQYF. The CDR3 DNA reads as TGTGCCAGTAGTATAGGTACAGGGAGACAAGAGACCCAGTACTTC. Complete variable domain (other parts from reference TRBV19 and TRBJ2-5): DGGITQSPKYLFRKEGQNVTLSCEQNLNHDAMYWYRQDPGQGLRLIYYSQIVNDFQKGDIAEGYSVSREKKESFPLTVTSAQKNPTAFYLCASSIGTGRQETQYFGPGTRLLVL.

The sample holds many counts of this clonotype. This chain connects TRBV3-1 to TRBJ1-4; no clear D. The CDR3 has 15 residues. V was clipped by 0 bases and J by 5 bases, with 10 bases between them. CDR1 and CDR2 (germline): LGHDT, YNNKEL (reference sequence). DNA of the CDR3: TGTGCCAGCAGCCAAGACACGGGGTTAAATGAAAAACTGTTTTTT. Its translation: CASSQDTGLNEKLFF.

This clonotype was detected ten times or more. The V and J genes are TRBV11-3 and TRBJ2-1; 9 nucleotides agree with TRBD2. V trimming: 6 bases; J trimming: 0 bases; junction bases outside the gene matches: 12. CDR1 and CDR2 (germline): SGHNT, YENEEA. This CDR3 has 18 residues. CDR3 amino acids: CASSGGSSGASSYNEQFF. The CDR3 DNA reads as TGTGCCAGCAGTGGAGGGTCTAGCGGGGCGAGCTCCTACAATGAGCAGTTCTTC.

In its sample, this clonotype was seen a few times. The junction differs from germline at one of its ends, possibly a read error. CDR3 amino acids: CASNPEGDRRYNERFF. The CDR3 nucleotides are TGTGCCAGCAACCCGGAGGGGGACAGGAGATACAATGAGCGGTTCTTC. J is TRBJ2-1 and V is TRBV27, with 8 bases lining up with TRBD1. The CDR3 sequence is 16 residues long. Germline lookup yields CDR1 MNHEY and CDR2 SMNVEV (reference sequence).

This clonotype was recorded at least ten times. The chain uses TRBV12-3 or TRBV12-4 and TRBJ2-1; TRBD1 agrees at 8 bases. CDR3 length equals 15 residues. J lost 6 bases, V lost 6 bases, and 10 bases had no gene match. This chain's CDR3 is CASRRTGTLINEQFF. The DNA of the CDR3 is TGTGCCAGCAGACGGACAGGGACGTTGATCAATGAGCAGTTCTTC.

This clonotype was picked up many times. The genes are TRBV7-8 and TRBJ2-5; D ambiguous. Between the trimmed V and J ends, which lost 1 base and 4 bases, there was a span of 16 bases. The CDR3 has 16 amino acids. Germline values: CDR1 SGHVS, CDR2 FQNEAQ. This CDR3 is CASSLVRVFFGETQYF. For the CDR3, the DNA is TGTGCCAGCAGCTTAGTCCGAGTTTTTTTTGGAGAGACCCAGTACTTC.

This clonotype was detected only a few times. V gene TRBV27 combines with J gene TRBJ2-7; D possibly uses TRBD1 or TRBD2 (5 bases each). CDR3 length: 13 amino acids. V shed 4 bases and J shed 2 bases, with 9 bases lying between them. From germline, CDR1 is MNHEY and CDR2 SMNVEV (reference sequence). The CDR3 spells CASSWDGTYEQYF. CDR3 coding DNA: TGTGCCAGCAGTTGGGACGGTACCTACGAGCAGTACTTC.

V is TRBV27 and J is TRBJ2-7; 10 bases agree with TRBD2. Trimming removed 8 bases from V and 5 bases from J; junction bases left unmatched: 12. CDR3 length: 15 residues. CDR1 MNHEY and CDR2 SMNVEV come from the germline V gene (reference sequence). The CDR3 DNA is TGTGCCAGCCGCTCCCCTAGCGGGAGTTTCCACGAGCAGTACTTC. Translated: CASRSPSGSFHEQYF.

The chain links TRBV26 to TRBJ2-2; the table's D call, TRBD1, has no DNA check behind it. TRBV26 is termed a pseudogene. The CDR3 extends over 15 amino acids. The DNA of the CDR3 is TGTGTCAGCAGTTTAGGGGGGGGCAACACCGGGGAGCTGTTTTTT. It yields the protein CVSSLGGGNTGELFF.

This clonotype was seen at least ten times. CDR3 DNA sequence: TGCGCCAGCAGCCGAGGACCGAACACTGAAGCTTTCTTT. Protein: CASSRGPNTEAFF. The V gene is TRBV4-1, the J gene TRBJ1-1; D gene ambiguous. V dropped 4 bases and J dropped 1 base, with 7 bases sitting between them. From germline, CDR1 is MGHRA and CDR2 YSYEKL. The CDR3 contains 13 residues.

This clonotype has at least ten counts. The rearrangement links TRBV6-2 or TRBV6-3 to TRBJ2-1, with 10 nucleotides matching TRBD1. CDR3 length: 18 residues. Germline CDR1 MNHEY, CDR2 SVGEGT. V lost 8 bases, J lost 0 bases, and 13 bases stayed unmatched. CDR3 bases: TGTGCCAGCGCCGGGACAGGGGACGGGTGGAGCTCCTACAATGAGCAGTTCTTC. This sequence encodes CASAGTGDGWSSYNEQFF.

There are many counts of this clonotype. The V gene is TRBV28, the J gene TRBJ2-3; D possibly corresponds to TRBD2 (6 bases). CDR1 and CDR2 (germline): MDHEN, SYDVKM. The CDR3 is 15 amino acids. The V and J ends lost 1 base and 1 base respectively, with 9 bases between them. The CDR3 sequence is CASSLLIAGTDTQYF. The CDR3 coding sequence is TGTGCCAGCAGTTTATTAATAGCGGGCACAGATACGCAGTATTTT.

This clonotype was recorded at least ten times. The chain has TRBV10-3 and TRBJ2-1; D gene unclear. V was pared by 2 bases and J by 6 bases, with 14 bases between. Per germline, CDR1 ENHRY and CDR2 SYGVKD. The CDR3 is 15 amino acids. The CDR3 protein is CAISELGKVTNEQFF. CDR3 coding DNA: TGTGCCATCAGTGAGCTGGGGAAGGTCACCAATGAGCAGTTCTTC.

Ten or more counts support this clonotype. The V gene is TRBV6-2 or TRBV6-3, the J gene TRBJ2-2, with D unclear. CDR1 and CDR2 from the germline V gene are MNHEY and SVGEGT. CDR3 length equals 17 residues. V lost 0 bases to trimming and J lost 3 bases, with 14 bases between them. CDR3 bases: TGTGCCAGCAGTTACTCAAGACATCGGATCGACACCGGGGAGCTGTTTTTT. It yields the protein CASSYSRHRIDTGELFF.

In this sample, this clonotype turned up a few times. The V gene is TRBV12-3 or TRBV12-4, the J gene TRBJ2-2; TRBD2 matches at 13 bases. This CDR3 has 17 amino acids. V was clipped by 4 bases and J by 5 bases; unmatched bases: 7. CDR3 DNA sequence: TGTGCCAGCAGTTCGACTCCGGGACTAGCGGGAACCGGGGAGCTGTTTTTT. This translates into CASSSTPGLAGTGELFF.

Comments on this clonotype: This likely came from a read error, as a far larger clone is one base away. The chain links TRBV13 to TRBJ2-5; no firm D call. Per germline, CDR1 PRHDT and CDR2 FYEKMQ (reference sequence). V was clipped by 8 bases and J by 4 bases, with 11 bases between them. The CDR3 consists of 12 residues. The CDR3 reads CASSPWGETQYF. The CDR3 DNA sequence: TGTGCCAGCTCCCCATGGGGAGAGACCCAGTACTTC.

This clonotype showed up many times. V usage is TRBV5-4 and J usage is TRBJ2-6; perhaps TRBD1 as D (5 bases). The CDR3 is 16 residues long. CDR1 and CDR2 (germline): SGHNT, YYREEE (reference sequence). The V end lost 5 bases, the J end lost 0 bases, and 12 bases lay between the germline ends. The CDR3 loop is CASSLPTGSGANVLTF. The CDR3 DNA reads TGTGCCAGCAGTTTACCTACAGGCTCTGGGGCCAACGTCCTGACTTTC.

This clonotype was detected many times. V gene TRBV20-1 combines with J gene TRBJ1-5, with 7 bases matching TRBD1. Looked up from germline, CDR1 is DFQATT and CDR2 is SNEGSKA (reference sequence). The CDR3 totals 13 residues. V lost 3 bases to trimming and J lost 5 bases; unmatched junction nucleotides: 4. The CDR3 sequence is CSASGQGDQPQHF. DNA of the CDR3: TGCAGTGCTAGTGGGCAGGGGGATCAGCCCCAGCATTTT.